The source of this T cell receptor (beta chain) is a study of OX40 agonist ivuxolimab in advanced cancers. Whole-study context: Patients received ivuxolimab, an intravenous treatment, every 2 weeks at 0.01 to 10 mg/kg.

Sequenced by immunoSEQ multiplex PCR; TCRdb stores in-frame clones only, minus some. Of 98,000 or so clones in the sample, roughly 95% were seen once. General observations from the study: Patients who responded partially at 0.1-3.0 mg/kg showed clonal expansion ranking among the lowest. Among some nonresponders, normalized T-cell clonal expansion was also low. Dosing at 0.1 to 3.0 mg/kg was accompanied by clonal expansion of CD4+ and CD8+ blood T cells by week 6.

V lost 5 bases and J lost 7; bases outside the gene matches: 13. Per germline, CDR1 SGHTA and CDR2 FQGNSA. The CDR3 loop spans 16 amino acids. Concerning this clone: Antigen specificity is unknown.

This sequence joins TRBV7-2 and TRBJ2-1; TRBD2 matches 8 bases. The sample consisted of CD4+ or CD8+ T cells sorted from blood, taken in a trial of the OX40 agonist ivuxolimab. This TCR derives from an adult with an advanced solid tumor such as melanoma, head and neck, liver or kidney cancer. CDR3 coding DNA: TGTGCCAGCAGCCCCCCGGGAGGGGGTGTGAAGAATGAGCAGTTCTTC. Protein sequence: CASSPPGGGVKNEQFF. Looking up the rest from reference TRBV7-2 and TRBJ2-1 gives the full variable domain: GAGVSQSPSNKVTEKGKDVELRCDPISGHTALYWYRQSLGQGLEFLIYFQGNSAPDKSGLPSDRFSAERTGGSVSTLTIQRTQQEDSAVYLCASSPPGGGVKNEQFFGPGTRLTVL.